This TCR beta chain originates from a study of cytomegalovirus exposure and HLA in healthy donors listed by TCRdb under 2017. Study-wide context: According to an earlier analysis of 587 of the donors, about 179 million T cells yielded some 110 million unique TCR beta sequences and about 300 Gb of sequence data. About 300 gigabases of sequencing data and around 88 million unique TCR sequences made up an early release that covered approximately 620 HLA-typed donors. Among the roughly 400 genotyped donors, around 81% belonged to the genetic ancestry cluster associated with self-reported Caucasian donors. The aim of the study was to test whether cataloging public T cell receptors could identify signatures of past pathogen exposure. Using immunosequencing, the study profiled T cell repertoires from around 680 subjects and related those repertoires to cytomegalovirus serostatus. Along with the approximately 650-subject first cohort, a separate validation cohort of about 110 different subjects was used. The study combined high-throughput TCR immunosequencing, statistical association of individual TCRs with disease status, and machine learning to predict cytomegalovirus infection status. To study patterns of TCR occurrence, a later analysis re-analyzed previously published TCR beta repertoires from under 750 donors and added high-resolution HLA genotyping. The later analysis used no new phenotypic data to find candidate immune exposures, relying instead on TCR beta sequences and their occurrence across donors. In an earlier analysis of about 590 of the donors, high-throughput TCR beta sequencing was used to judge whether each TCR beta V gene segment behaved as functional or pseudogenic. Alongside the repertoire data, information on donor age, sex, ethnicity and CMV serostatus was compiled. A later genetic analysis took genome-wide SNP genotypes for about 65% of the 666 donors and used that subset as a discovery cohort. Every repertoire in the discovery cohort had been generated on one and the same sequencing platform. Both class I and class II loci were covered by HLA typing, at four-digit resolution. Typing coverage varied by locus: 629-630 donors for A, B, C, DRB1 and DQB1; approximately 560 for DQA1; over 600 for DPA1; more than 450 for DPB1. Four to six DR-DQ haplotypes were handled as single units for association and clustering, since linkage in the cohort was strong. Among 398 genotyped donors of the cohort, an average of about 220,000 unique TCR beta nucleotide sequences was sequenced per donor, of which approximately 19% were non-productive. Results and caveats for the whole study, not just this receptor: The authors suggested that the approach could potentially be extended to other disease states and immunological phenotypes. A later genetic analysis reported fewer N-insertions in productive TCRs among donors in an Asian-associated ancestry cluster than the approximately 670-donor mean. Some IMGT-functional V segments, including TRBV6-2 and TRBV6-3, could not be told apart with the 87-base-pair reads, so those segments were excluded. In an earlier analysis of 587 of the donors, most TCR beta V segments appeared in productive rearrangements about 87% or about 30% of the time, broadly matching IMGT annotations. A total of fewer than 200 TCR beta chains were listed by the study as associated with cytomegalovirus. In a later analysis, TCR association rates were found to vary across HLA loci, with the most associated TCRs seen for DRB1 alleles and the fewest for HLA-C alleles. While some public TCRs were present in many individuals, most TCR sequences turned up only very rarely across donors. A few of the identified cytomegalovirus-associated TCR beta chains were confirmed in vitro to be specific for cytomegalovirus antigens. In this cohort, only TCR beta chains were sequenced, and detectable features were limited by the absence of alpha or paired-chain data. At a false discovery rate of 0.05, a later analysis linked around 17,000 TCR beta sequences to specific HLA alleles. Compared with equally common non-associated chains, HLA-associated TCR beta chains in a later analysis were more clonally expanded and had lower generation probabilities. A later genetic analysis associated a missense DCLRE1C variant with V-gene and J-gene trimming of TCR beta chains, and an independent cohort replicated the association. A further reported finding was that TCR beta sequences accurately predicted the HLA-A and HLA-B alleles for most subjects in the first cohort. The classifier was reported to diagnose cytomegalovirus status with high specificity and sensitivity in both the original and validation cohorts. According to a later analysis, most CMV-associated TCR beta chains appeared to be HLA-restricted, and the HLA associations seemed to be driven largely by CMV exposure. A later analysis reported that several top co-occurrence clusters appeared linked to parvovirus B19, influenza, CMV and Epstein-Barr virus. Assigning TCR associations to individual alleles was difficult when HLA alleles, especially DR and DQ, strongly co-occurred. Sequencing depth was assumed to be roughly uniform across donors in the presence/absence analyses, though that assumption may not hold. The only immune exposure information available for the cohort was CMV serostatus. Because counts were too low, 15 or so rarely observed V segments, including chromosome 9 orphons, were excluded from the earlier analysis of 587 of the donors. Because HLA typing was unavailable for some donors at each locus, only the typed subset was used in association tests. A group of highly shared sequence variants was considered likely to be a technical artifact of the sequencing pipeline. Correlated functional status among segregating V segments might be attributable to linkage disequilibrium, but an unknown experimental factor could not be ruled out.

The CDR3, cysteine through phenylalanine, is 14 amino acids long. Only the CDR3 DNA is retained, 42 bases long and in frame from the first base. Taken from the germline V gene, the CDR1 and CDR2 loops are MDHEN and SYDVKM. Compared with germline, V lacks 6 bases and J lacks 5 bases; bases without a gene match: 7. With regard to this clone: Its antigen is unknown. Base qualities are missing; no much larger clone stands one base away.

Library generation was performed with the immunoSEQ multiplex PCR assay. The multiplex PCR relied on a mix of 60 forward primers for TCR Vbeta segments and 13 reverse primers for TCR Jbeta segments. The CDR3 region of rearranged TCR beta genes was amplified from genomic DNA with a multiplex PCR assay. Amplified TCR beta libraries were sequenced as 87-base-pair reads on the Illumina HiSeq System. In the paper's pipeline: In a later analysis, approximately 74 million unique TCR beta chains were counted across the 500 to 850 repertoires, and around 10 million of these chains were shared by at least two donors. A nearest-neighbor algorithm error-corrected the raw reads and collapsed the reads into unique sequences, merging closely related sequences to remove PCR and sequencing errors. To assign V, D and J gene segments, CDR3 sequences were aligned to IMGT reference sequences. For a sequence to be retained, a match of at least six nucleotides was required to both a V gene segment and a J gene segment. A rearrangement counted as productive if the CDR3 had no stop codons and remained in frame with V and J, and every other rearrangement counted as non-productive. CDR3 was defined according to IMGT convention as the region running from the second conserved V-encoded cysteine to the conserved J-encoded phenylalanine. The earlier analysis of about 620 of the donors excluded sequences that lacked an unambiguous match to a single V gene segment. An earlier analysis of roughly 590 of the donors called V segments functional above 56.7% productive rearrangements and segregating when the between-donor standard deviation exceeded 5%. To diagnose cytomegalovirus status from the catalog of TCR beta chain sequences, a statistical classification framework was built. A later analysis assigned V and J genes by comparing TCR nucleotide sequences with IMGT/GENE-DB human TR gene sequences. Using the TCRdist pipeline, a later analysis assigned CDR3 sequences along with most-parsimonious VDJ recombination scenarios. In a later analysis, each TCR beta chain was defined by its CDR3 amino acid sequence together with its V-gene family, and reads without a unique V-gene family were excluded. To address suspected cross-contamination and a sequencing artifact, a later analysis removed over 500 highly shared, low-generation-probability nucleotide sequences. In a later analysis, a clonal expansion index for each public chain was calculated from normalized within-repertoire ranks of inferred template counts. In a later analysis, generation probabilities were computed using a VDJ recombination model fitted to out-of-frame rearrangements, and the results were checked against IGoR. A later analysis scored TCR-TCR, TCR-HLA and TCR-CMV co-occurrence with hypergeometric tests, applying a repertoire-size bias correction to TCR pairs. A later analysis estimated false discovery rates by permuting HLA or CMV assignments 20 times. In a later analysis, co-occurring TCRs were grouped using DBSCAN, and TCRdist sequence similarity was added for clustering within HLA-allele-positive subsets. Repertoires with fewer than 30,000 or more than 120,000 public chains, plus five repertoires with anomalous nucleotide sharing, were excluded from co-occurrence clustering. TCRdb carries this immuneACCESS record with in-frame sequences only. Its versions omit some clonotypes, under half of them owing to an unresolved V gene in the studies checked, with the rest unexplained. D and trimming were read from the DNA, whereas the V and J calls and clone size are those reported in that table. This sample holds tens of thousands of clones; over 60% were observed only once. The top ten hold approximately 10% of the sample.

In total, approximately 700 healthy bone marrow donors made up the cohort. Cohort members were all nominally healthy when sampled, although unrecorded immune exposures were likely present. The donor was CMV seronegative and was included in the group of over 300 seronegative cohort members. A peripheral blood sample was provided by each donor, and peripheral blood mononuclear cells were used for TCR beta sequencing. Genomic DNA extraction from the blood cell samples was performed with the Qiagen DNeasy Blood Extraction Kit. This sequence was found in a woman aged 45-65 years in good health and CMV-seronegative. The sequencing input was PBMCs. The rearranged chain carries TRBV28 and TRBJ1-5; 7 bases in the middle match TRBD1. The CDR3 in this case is CASSPGQFDQPQHF. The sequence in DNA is TGTGCCAGCAGCCCGGGACAGTTCGATCAGCCCCAGCATTTT. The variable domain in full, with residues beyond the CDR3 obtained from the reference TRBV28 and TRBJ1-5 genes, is DVKVTQSSRYLVKRTGEKVFLECVQDMDHENMFWYRQDPGLGLRLIYFSYDVKMKEKGDIPEGYSVSREKKERFSLILESASTNQTSMYLCASSPGQFDQPQHFGDGTRLSIL.